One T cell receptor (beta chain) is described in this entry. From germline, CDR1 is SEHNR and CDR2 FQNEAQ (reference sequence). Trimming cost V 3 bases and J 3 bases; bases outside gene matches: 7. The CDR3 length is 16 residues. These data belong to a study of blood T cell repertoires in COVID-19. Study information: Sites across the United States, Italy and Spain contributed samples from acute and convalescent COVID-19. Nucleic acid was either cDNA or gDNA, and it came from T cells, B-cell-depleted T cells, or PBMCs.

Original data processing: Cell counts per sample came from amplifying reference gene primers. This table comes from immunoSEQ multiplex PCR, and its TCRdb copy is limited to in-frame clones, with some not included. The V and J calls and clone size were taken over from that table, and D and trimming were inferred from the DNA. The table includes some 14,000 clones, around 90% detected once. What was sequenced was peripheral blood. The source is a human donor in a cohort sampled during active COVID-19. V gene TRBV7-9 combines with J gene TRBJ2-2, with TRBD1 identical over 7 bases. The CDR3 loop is CASSFRWQGDTGELFF. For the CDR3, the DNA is TGTGCCAGCAGCTTCCGTTGGCAGGGGGACACCGGGGAGCTGTTTTTT.